The sequence of this T cell receptor beta chain was determined in a study of T cell changes during pregnancy in multiple sclerosis. Only in-frame clones appear in the TCRdb table, and some are missing; sequencing was by immunoSEQ multiplex PCR. The data contain over 45,000 clones, roughly 85% of them seen just once; the ten biggest clones take up 0.95% to 1.5%. V lost 8 bases, J lost 5 bases, and 7 bases stayed unmatched. Germline lookup yields CDR1 MDHEN and CDR2 SYDVKM. The CDR3 covers 16 residues. The TCR sequence derives from a female donor with multiple sclerosis, enrolled in a pregnancy study. The V and J genes are TRBV28 and TRBJ2-2; TRBD2 agrees at 14 bases. The sample was CD4+ T cells from peripheral blood mononuclear cells, taken in the second trimester of pregnancy. CDR3 sequence: CASCLRTSGRTGELFF. The CDR3 nucleotides are TGTGCCAGCTGCCTTAGGACTAGCGGGAGGACCGGGGAGCTGTTTTTT. The full variable domain, with the rest looked up from reference TRBV28 and TRBJ2-2, is DVKVTQSSRYLVKRTGEKVFLECVQDMDHENMFWYRQDPGLGLRLIYFSYDVKMKEKGDIPEGYSVSREKKERFSLILESASTNQTSMYLCASCLRTSGRTGELFFGEGSRLTVL.